The rows below give T cell receptor beta chains drawn from one sample of a study of T cell responses to AZD1222 COVID-19 vaccine. This table comes from immunoSEQ multiplex PCR, and its TCRdb copy is limited to in-frame clones, with some not included. The table lists more than 85,000 clones, 85% to 90% of them singletons. Sample: peripheral blood, taken 28 days after the second AZD1222 dose. Receptor source: an adult who received the AZD1222 COVID-19 vaccine. Both conserved end residues are part of each CDR3. A D gene is named only where the DNA matches it firmly. Size tells how often a clone was seen (once, few, many) or the class of an expanded clone, and some rows leave it out.

clone size	V gene	J gene	D gene	CDR3 DNA	CDR3 protein
-	TRBV5-1	TRBJ1-1	-	TGCGCCAGCAGCTTGGTTCCAGGGACCACTGAAGCTTTCTTT	CASSLVPGTTEAFF
-	TRBV7-9	TRBJ1-2	-	TGTGCCAGCAGCTTAGCGTCGTCTGCGGATGGCTACACCTTC	CASSLASSADGYTF
once	TRBV9	TRBJ2-3	-	TGTGCCAGCAGCATGAGGGAGGGGGGCAACGCAGATACGCAGTATTTT	CASSMREGGNADTQYF
-	TRBV6-5	TRBJ1-1	TRBD1	TGTGCCAGCAGTTGGCAAACAGGGGGGACTGAAGCTTTCTTT	CASSWQTGGTEAFF
-	TRBV5-1	TRBJ2-1	-	TGCGCCAGCAGCTTGGGGCGATCACTCAATGAGCAGTTCTTC	CASSLGRSLNEQFF
-	TRBV6-5	TRBJ1-3	-	TGTGCCAGCAGTTTACGTGGCGCGATTGGAAACACCATATATTTT	CASSLRGAIGNTIYF
-	TRBV18	TRBJ2-7	TRBD2	TGTGCCAGCTCACCCTTTGGACTAGGGGAAGAGCAGTACTTC	CASSPFGLGEEQYF
-	TRBV28	TRBJ1-1	TRBD1	TGTGCCATCCGGACAGGGAGGACTGAAGCTTTCTTT	CAIRTGRTEAFF
-	TRBV21-1	TRBJ2-7	-	TGTGCCAGCACCCCTATCGACAGGGGCCACGAGCAGTACTTC	CASTPIDRGHEQYF
-	TRBV4-1	TRBJ1-3	TRBD1	TGCGCCAGCAGCCCCCTGCCGACAGGGGGCCGCTCTGGAAACACCATATATTTT	CASSPLPTGGRSGNTIYF
-	TRBV11-3	TRBJ2-2	-	TGTGCCAGCAGCTGGGTCGACGTGGCTAGCGACACCGGGGAGCTGTTTTTT	CASSWVDVASDTGELFF
-	TRBV18	TRBJ2-3	-	TGTGCCAGCTCAAGCCGGACAGACTACTCTAGCACAGATACGCAGTATTTT	CASSSRTDYSSTDTQYF
-	TRBV10-3	TRBJ2-7	-	TGTGCCATCAGAACCGGGGCTGCCTACGAGCAGTACTTC	CAIRTGAAYEQYF
-	TRBV4-1	TRBJ1-1	TRBD1	TGCGCCAGCAGCCAAGGGACAGGGGCCCTCGAGGTGACTGAAGCTTTCTTT	CASSQGTGALEVTEAFF
-	TRBV2	TRBJ1-3	-	TGTGCCAGCAGTGTTAAGCGCTCTGGAAACACCATATATTTT	CASSVKRSGNTIYF
-	TRBV3-1/TRBV3-2	TRBJ2-1	-	TGTGCCAGCACCCCAAACTTAAGGACTGTCTCCCTTGGTGAGCAGTTCTTC	CASTPNLRTVSLGEQFF
-	TRBV18	TRBJ2-7	-	TGTGCCAGCTCACCGGCCAGGGGGGGATACGAGCAGTACTTC	CASSPARGGYEQYF
-	TRBV19	TRBJ2-7	TRBD1	TGTGCCAGTAGTAGAACAGGGGGCAGACTCTACGAGCAGTACTTC	CASSRTGGRLYEQYF
-	TRBV28	TRBJ2-7	-	TGTGCCAGCAGTCTAGATCAGGGGACCTATAGCTCCTACGAGCAGTACTTC	CASSLDQGTYSSYEQYF
-	TRBV5-5	TRBJ2-1	-	TGTGCCAGCAGCCAAAGACCGGTCCAGGGCAATGAGCAGTTCTTC	CASSQRPVQGNEQFF
once	TRBV5-4	TRBJ2-4	TRBD2	TGTGCCAGCAGCGGGGGGACTAGCGGGATTTCTGGCAAAAACATTCAGTACTTC	CASSGGTSGISGKNIQYF
-	TRBV12-3/TRBV12-4	TRBJ2-7	-	TGTGCCAGCAGTTTAAATATCCACGAGCAGTACTTC	CASSLNIHEQYF
-	TRBV12-3/TRBV12-4	TRBJ2-7	-	TGTGCCAGCACCTTAAGGGGGGGCCACGAGCAGTACTTC	CASTLRGGHEQYF
-	TRBV2	TRBJ1-2	-	TGTGCCAGCAGTGAAGCCCTACAGGGTGACGGCTACACCTTC	CASSEALQGDGYTF
-	TRBV7-8	TRBJ1-1	-	TGTGCCAGCAGCTTAGCCCCCGGGACATCGAACACTGAAGCTTTCTTT	CASSLAPGTSNTEAFF
-	TRBV15	TRBJ1-5	-	TGTGCCACCAGCAGAGATAGGAGGAGAGGGGGAGGCAATCAGCCCCAGCATTTT	CATSRDRRRGGGNQPQHF
medium-sized	TRBV19	TRBJ1-5	-	TGTGCCAGTTGCCGGGAGTTAGGCAATCAGCCCCAGCATTTT	CASCRELGNQPQHF
-	TRBV11-3	TRBJ1-2	-	TGTGCCAGCAGCTTAGGGAACTATGGCTACACCTTC	CASSLGNYGYTF
-	TRBV7-2	TRBJ1-3	TRBD1	TGTGCCAGCAGCTCCGGACAGGGCTACTCTGGAAACACCATATATTTT	CASSSGQGYSGNTIYF
-	TRBV6-5	TRBJ2-3	-	TGTGCCAGCAAGCGGGCTAGGACAGATACGCAGTATTTT	CASKRARTDTQYF
-	TRBV13	TRBJ2-2	TRBD2	TGTGCCAGCAGCTTCGGAACGGGACTAGCGGGGGTCACCGGGGAGCTGTTTTTT	CASSFGTGLAGVTGELFF
-	TRBV27	TRBJ1-5	TRBD1	TGTGCCAGCAGCTCAGTGACAGGGGGTTTCAGCAATCAGCCCCAGCATTTT	CASSSVTGGFSNQPQHF
-	TRBV11-3	TRBJ2-3	-	TGTGCCAGCAGCTCACCACGGGACACAAGCACAGATACGCAGTATTTT	CASSSPRDTSTDTQYF
-	TRBV7-2	TRBJ1-2	-	TGTGCCAGCGAGGGAGGGAACTATGGCTACACCTTC	CASEGGNYGYTF
-	TRBV4-2	TRBJ2-3	-	TGTGCCAGCAGCCAAGAAGGCGGGGCTAGCACAGATACGCAGTATTTT	CASSQEGGASTDTQYF
-	TRBV19	TRBJ1-5	TRBD1	TGTGCCAGTAGTGGGGGAACAGGGGCTCAGCCCCAGCATTTT	CASSGGTGAQPQHF
-	TRBV6-5	TRBJ2-7	-	TGTGCCAGCAGTTCCGCTAGTCGATACGAGCAGTACTTC	CASSSASRYEQYF
-	TRBV13	TRBJ2-1	TRBD1	TGTGCCAGCAGCTGGGGGACAGGGGGCCCCCGCTCCTACAATGAGCAGTTCTTC	CASSWGTGGPRSYNEQFF
-	TRBV12-3/TRBV12-4	TRBJ1-1	-	TGTGCCAGCAGTCGCGGACTGAACACTGAAGCTTTCTTT	CASSRGLNTEAFF
once	TRBV9	TRBJ1-4	-	TGTGCCAGCAGCGTAGAGGGAGGGGAAAAACTGTTTTTT	CASSVEGGEKLFF
-	TRBV12-3/TRBV12-4	TRBJ1-3	-	TGTGCCAGCAGGCTATCCTCTGGAAACACCATATATTTT	CASRLSSGNTIYF
-	TRBV6-5	TRBJ2-1	TRBD1	TGTGCCAGCAGCAGGGACAGGGACTACAATGAGCAGTTCTTC	CASSRDRDYNEQFF
-	TRBV18	TRBJ2-7	-	TGTGCCAGCTCACCCAGAGTCAGGGAGCGGGACGAGCAGTACTTC	CASSPRVRERDEQYF
-	TRBV28	TRBJ2-7	TRBD1	TGTGCCAGCAGTTCCCCCTCGACAGGGGGCGAGCAGTACTTC	CASSSPSTGGEQYF
once	TRBV12-3/TRBV12-4	TRBJ1-4	-	TGTGCCAGCAGTTTTCTCACCGAAAAACTGTTTTTT	CASSFLTEKLFF
-	TRBV10-3	TRBJ2-3	-	TGTGCCATCGGGAGCGCCCATACGCAGTATTTT	CAIGSAHTQYF
-	TRBV12-3/TRBV12-4	TRBJ1-6	-	TGTGCCAGCAGCTACAGCAATTCACCCCTCCACTTT	CASSYSNSPLHF
-	TRBV19	TRBJ2-6	-	TGTGCCAGTAGCACAGCCTCTGGGGCCAACGTCCTGACTTTC	CASSTASGANVLTF
once	TRBV19	TRBJ2-1	TRBD1	TGTGCCAGTAGGACCCATCGACAGGGGGCCAACAATGAGCAGTTCTTC	CASRTHRQGANNEQFF
-	TRBV5-1	TRBJ2-3	-	TGCGCCAGCAGCCCCGGGAGTACAGATACGCAGTATTTT	CASSPGSTDTQYF
few	TRBV19	TRBJ2-1	-	TGTGCCAGTAGTGGTCGGGGGTTCTCCTACAATGAGCAGTTCTTC	CASSGRGFSYNEQFF
-	TRBV19	TRBJ1-6	-	TGTGCCAGTAGTAGGACGGCAGGGGTTATAGCACCCCTCCACTTT	CASSRTAGVIAPLHF
-	TRBV18	TRBJ1-5	-	TGTGCCAGCTCACCAAATCCAGGGATTAACAGCAATCAGCCCCAGCATTTT	CASSPNPGINSNQPQHF
-	TRBV6-5	TRBJ1-2	-	TGTGCCAGCAGCGTCGCGGGGGTCTATGGCTACACCTTC	CASSVAGVYGYTF
-	TRBV25-1	TRBJ1-1	-	TGTGCCAGCAGTGAATATGGAGTGGGGAACACTGAAGCTTTCTTT	CASSEYGVGNTEAFF
-	TRBV9	TRBJ2-3	-	TGTGCCAGCAGCTCCCGTCTGACCCTCACAGATACGCAGTATTTT	CASSSRLTLTDTQYF
once	TRBV6-6	TRBJ1-1	TRBD1	TGTGCCAGCAGTCCGTGGGTGCAGGGGGCTGAGGGCACTGAAGCTTTCTTT	CASSPWVQGAEGTEAFF
-	TRBV10-3	TRBJ2-3	-	TGTGCCACAGCAGGGGAGGGGGAGGAGACAGATACGCAGTATTTT	CATAGEGEETDTQYF
-	TRBV12-3/TRBV12-4	TRBJ1-1	-	TGTGCCAGCAGCGACCAACCGAACACTGAAGCTTTCTTT	CASSDQPNTEAFF